This TCR beta chain was observed in a study of OX40 agonist ivuxolimab in advanced cancers. General study results and limits: By week 6 at 0.1 to 3.0 mg/kg, blood CD4+ and CD8+ T cells had expanded clonally. Among the least clonally expanded were partial responders at 0.1-3.0 mg/kg.

Clones were read by immunoSEQ multiplex PCR, and TCRdb kept only the in-frame ones, dropping some. The sample has 50,000 to 70,000 clones; roughly 81% are singletons. Turning to this clone: Its antigen is still unknown.

Blood samples were obtained at baseline, cycle 4 day 1, and cycle 7 day 1. This CDR3 comprises 16 residues. Trimming removed 0 bases at V and 7 bases at J, with 15 bases between. CDR1 is SGHVS, CDR2 FNYEAQ, per germline. This clonotype originated in an adult with an advanced solid tumor such as melanoma, head and neck, liver or kidney cancer. The sample in question was CD4+ or CD8+ T cells sorted from blood, obtained in a trial of the OX40 agonist ivuxolimab. The V call is TRBV7-6, the J call TRBJ1-4, with D perhaps matching TRBD1 (5 bases). The CDR3 nucleotides read TGTGCCAGCAGCTTAGCGCTAGAGGGGTTGGCTGAAAAACTGTTTTTT. This encodes CASSLALEGLAEKLFF.